This is a list of T cell receptor beta chains from one sample in a study of Ad26.COV2.S vaccination and SARS-CoV-2 variants. The assay was immunoSEQ multiplex PCR, and TCRdb's table has in-frame clones only and misses some. The data contain about 320,000 clones, about 86% of them singletons. This specimen was peripheral blood, taken in a trial of Ad26.COV2.S vaccine versus placebo. All receptors come from a person aged 18 to 65 who received the Ad26.COV2.S COVID-19 vaccine or a placebo. The CDR3 runs from the conserved cysteine through the conserved F or W. The D gene is left open where the match is weak. The size entry is marked missing in some rows and otherwise reads once, few, many or a size class.

D gene: -
clone size: -
V gene: TRBV4-3
J gene: TRBJ2-2
CDR3 protein: CASSQAATPLAAGELFF
CDR3 DNA: TGCGCCAGCAGCCAAGCCGCAACCCCACTAGCAGCCGGGGAGCTGTTTTTT

D gene: TRBD1
clone size: -
V gene: TRBV5-1
J gene: TRBJ2-7
CDR3 protein: CASSLLGQGYDEQYF
CDR3 DNA: TGCGCCAGCAGCTTGTTGGGACAGGGGTATGACGAGCAGTACTTC

D gene: -
clone size: -
V gene: TRBV19
J gene: TRBJ1-1
CDR3 protein: CASLSREMNTEAFF
CDR3 DNA: TGTGCCAGTCTCTCCAGGGAGATGAACACTGAAGCTTTCTTT

D gene: -
clone size: -
V gene: TRBV10-3
J gene: TRBJ1-1
CDR3 protein: CAISDSFTEAFF
CDR3 DNA: TGTGCCATCAGTGATAGCTTTACTGAAGCTTTCTTT

D gene: -
clone size: -
V gene: TRBV18
J gene: TRBJ1-4
CDR3 protein: CASSPGEKLFF
CDR3 DNA: TGTGCCAGCTCACCTGGCGAAAAACTGTTTTTT

D gene: TRBD1
clone size: -
V gene: TRBV29-1
J gene: TRBJ1-1
CDR3 protein: CSVRQGVSTEAFF
CDR3 DNA: TGCAGCGTCAGACAGGGGGTGAGCACTGAAGCTTTCTTT

D gene: -
clone size: -
V gene: TRBV6-6
J gene: TRBJ1-5
CDR3 protein: CASSSPSSQPQHF
CDR3 DNA: TGTGCCAGCAGTTCCCCAAGCAGTCAGCCCCAGCATTTT

D gene: -
clone size: -
V gene: TRBV20-1
J gene: TRBJ2-5
CDR3 protein: CSASDTREYF
CDR3 DNA: TGCAGTGCATCGGACACTCGGGAGTACTTC

D gene: TRBD1
clone size: -
V gene: TRBV19
J gene: TRBJ1-5
CDR3 protein: CASSPRTGNQPQHF
CDR3 DNA: TGTGCCAGTAGTCCCCGGACAGGGAATCAGCCCCAGCATTTT

D gene: -
clone size: -
V gene: TRBV6-1
J gene: TRBJ1-1
CDR3 protein: CASSETGFRTEAFF
CDR3 DNA: TGTGCCAGCAGTGAAACAGGGTTTCGCACTGAAGCTTTCTTT

D gene: -
clone size: -
V gene: TRBV20-1
J gene: TRBJ2-7
CDR3 protein: CSASCEQYF
CDR3 DNA: TGCAGTGCTAGTTGCGAGCAGTACTTC

D gene: TRBD1
clone size: -
V gene: TRBV5-1
J gene: TRBJ2-7
CDR3 protein: CASSLEGTETYEQYF
CDR3 DNA: TGCGCCAGCAGCTTGGAGGGGACAGAGACATACGAGCAGTACTTC

D gene: -
clone size: -
V gene: TRBV4-1
J gene: TRBJ1-2
CDR3 protein: CASSPGTFADYGYTF
CDR3 DNA: TGCGCCAGCAGCCCTGGGACATTCGCCGACTATGGCTACACCTTC

D gene: -
clone size: -
V gene: TRBV20-1
J gene: TRBJ1-3
CDR3 protein: CSASQGTGNTIYF
CDR3 DNA: TGCAGTGCTAGTCAGGGGACTGGAAACACCATATATTTT

D gene: -
clone size: -
V gene: TRBV9
J gene: TRBJ1-1
CDR3 protein: CASSAGTLTRNTEAFF
CDR3 DNA: TGTGCCAGCAGCGCGGGGACCCTAACCCGGAACACTGAAGCTTTCTTT

D gene: TRBD1
clone size: few
V gene: TRBV7-2
J gene: TRBJ1-5
CDR3 protein: CASSDGQARDQPQHF
CDR3 DNA: TGTGCCAGCAGCGATGGACAGGCGAGGGATCAGCCCCAGCATTTT

D gene: -
clone size: -
V gene: TRBV6-1
J gene: TRBJ1-1
CDR3 protein: CASSEDSIAEAFF
CDR3 DNA: TGTGCCAGCAGCGAAGACAGTATCGCTGAAGCTTTCTTT

D gene: TRBD1
clone size: -
V gene: TRBV7-9
J gene: TRBJ1-1
CDR3 protein: CASSPLPGGSVNTEAFF
CDR3 DNA: TGTGCCAGCAGTCCACTCCCAGGGGGATCGGTGAACACTGAAGCTTTCTTT

D gene: -
clone size: few
V gene: TRBV20-1
J gene: TRBJ1-3
CDR3 protein: CSARAGNTIYF
CDR3 DNA: TGCAGTGCTAGGGCGGGAAACACCATATATTTT

D gene: -
clone size: -
V gene: TRBV6-4
J gene: TRBJ1-1
CDR3 protein: CASSMEGSTEAFF
CDR3 DNA: TGTGCCAGCAGTATGGAGGGTTCAACTGAAGCTTTCTTT

D gene: TRBD1
clone size: few
V gene: TRBV19
J gene: TRBJ1-5
CDR3 protein: CASSIYGTGSNQPQHF
CDR3 DNA: TGTGCCAGTAGTATCTACGGGACAGGGAGTAATCAGCCCCAGCATTTT

D gene: TRBD2
clone size: -
V gene: TRBV18
J gene: TRBJ2-5
CDR3 protein: CASSPEEAVGGKTQYF
CDR3 DNA: TGTGCCAGCTCACCAGAAGAGGCGGTGGGGGGGAAGACCCAGTACTTC

D gene: -
clone size: once
V gene: TRBV5-1
J gene: TRBJ2-5
CDR3 protein: CASSLNVGETQYF
CDR3 DNA: TGCGCCAGCAGCTTGAATGTTGGCGAGACCCAGTACTTC

D gene: -
clone size: -
V gene: TRBV5-8
J gene: TRBJ2-5
CDR3 protein: CASKRRSQETQYF
CDR3 DNA: TGTGCCAGCAAACGGAGAAGCCAAGAGACCCAGTACTTC

D gene: -
clone size: -
V gene: TRBV11-2
J gene: TRBJ2-2
CDR3 protein: CASSLVPGELFF
CDR3 DNA: TGTGCCAGCAGCTTAGTTCCCGGGGAGCTGTTTTTT

D gene: -
clone size: -
V gene: TRBV7-6
J gene: TRBJ1-3
CDR3 protein: CASSLTGPTSGNTIYF
CDR3 DNA: TGTGCCAGCAGCTTAACTGGGCCGACCTCTGGAAACACCATATATTTT